This T cell receptor beta chain was obtained from a study of early T cells in non-severe SARS-CoV-2 infection. Study-wide background: Sequencing was performed on bulk RNA from unsorted whole blood, leaving chains unpaired. Study-wide points: The study's VDJdb matching favored anti-spike CD8 responses and missed private and CD4 specificities.

The CDR3 length is 14 residues. Germline loops: CDR1 MNHNS, CDR2 SASEGT. V shed 6 bases, J shed 3 bases, and the junction held 6 bases outside the gene matches. This clonotype was found many times. Its target is unknown. Individually, cDNA molecules had unique molecular identifiers attached to them. MiXCR was run by TCRdb on the 5' RACE reads, yielding one entry per CDR3 protein. The table shows 50,000 to 70,000 distinct CDR3 sequences, with around an eighth occurring only once. The clonotype comes from an adult who was a healthcare worker with PCR-confirmed SARS-CoV-2 infection or an uninfected control (not recorded which). The chain combines TRBV6-1 with TRBJ2-7, with 9 bases that match TRBD1. Sample: whole blood. The CDR3 bases are TGTGCCAGCAGACGCCGGGACAGGGACTACGAGCAGTACTTC. This encodes CASRRRDRDYEQYF.